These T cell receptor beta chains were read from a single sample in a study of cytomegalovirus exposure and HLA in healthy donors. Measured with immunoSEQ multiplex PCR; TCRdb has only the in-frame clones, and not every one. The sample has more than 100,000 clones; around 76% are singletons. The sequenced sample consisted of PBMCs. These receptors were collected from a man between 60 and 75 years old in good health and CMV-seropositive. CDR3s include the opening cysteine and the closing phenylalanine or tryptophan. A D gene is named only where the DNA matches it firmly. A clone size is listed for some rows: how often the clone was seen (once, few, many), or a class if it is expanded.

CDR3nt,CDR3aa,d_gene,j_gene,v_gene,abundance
TGTGCCAGCAGCCTGATGAAGGGGAGGGGAAATCAGCCCCAGCATTTT,CASSLMKGRGNQPQHF,NA,TRBJ1-5,TRBV5-6,once
TGTGCCAGCAGCCAGACACTAGCGGGAGTGGGAAATGAGCAGTTCTTC,CASSQTLAGVGNEQFF,TRBD2,TRBJ2-1,TRBV7-9,NA
TGTGCCAGCAGTTTCACCGGGACTCTTAGCAATCAGCCCCAGCATTTT,CASSFTGTLSNQPQHF,NA,TRBJ1-5,TRBV28,NA
TGTGCCATCAGACCAACAGGGGACTATGGCTACACCTTC,CAIRPTGDYGYTF,TRBD1,TRBJ1-2,TRBV10-3,NA
TGTGCCAGCAGCCAACTGGTGACAGCGAGTAACGAGCAGTACTTC,CASSQLVTASNEQYF,NA,TRBJ2-7,TRBV14,NA
TGCGCCAGCCATGACCAGCGAGGCTATGGCTACACCTTC,CASHDQRGYGYTF,NA,TRBJ1-2,TRBV5-1,NA
TGTGCCAGTAGTATCACCGGGACAGGTATATCGGAGCAGTACTTC,CASSITGTGISEQYF,TRBD1,TRBJ2-7,TRBV19,NA
TGTGCCAGCAGGCGGGGACAGGGGCACACTGAAGCTTTCTTT,CASRRGQGHTEAFF,TRBD1,TRBJ1-1,TRBV6-5,NA
TGCAGCGGCAGAGGGGACAGAGATACGCAGTATTTT,CSGRGDRDTQYF,TRBD1,TRBJ2-3,TRBV29-1,few
TGTGCCAGCAGTTCTGGTTTCAACGCGGATTCACCCCTCCACTTT,CASSSGFNADSPLHF,NA,TRBJ1-6,TRBV6-6,NA
TGTGCCTGGGGGGACACCGGAATCGGGGAGCTGTTTTTT,CAWGDTGIGELFF,NA,TRBJ2-2,TRBV30,NA
TGTGCCAGCAGCCTTGGACTGCCTGGCCCCTACGAGCAGTACTTC,CASSLGLPGPYEQYF,NA,TRBJ2-7,TRBV5-4,NA
TGCGCCAGCAGCCAAGCAAACCCGGGACTAGCGGGGGAGAATGAGCAGTTCTTC,CASSQANPGLAGENEQFF,TRBD2,TRBJ2-1,TRBV4-1,NA
TGCGCCAGCAGTGAGTGGGGAGAAGGGTACGAGCAGTACTTC,CASSEWGEGYEQYF,NA,TRBJ2-7,TRBV10-2,few
TGTGCCAGCAGCGCTAACGCCATATCCGGGGAGCTGTTTTTT,CASSANAISGELFF,NA,TRBJ2-2,TRBV9,NA
TGTGCCAGCAGTTACCAAGGGGCCTACACCTTC,CASSYQGAYTF,NA,TRBJ1-2,TRBV6-5,NA
TGTGCCTGGAGTGGGGACAGGGGCCACGGGCAGTACTTC,CAWSGDRGHGQYF,TRBD1,TRBJ2-7,TRBV30,NA
TGTGCCAGCAGCTTAATGGGAGGGGCTAATGAAAAACTGTTTTTT,CASSLMGGANEKLFF,NA,TRBJ1-4,TRBV7-9,once
TGTGCCAGCAGGACAGGGGGCGAAAGGGGGGAGCTGTTTTTT,CASRTGGERGELFF,TRBD1,TRBJ2-2,TRBV2,NA
TGCAGCGTTGCACAGGGAGGGGAAAAACTGTTTTTT,CSVAQGGEKLFF,NA,TRBJ1-4,TRBV29-1,NA
TGCGCCAGCAGTGGGACAGGGGGCAATCAGCCCCAGCATTTT,CASSGTGGNQPQHF,TRBD1,TRBJ1-5,TRBV10-2,NA
TGTGCCAGCACCCCTCTACAGTCGAGGACTAACTACTACGAGCAGTACTTC,CASTPLQSRTNYYEQYF,NA,TRBJ2-7,TRBV2,few
TGTGCCAGCAGTCCTGGGACAGGGAATCAGCCCCAGCATTTT,CASSPGTGNQPQHF,TRBD1,TRBJ1-5,TRBV28,NA
TGTGCCAGCAGCCCAGGACTAGCGGGAGCGCAGGAGCAGTTCTTC,CASSPGLAGAQEQFF,TRBD2,TRBJ2-1,TRBV7-3,NA
TGTGCCAGCAGCCTGGGCTTTACTGAAGCTTTCTTT,CASSLGFTEAFF,NA,TRBJ1-1,TRBV6-1,NA
TGCGCCAGCAGCACGATGAGGGGGGGAGCTTTCTTT,CASSTMRGGAFF,NA,TRBJ1-1,TRBV5-1,NA
TGTGCCAGCAGCAGAATTTACGGGAACACTGAAGCTTTCTTT,CASSRIYGNTEAFF,NA,TRBJ1-1,TRBV9,NA
TGTGCCAGCAGCTCTTATAGGACAGGGACTGCCTACAATGAGCAGTTCTTC,CASSSYRTGTAYNEQFF,TRBD1,TRBJ2-1,TRBV7-3,few
TGTGCCAGTAGTATACTAGCGGGAAACGAGCAGTACTTC,CASSILAGNEQYF,TRBD2,TRBJ2-7,TRBV19,NA
TGTGCCTGGAGTGTACTCGGGACTTTCTCTGGAAACACCATATATTTT,CAWSVLGTFSGNTIYF,NA,TRBJ1-3,TRBV30,NA
TGTGCTAGCAGTTTGGGGACAGGGAATGGGGAGACCCAGTACTTC,CASSLGTGNGETQYF,TRBD1,TRBJ2-5,TRBV7-7,NA
TGCGCCAGCAGTGAAGGTGGCAGGGGGTACGAGCAGTACTTC,CASSEGGRGYEQYF,TRBD1,TRBJ2-7,TRBV10-2,NA
TGCGCCAGCAGCTTGGCCAGCGGGGACTACGAGCAGTACTTC,CASSLASGDYEQYF,TRBD2,TRBJ2-7,TRBV5-1,NA
TGCGCCAGCAGCCCGACAGGGGGCAAAGCCTCTGGAAACACCATATATTTT,CASSPTGGKASGNTIYF,TRBD1,TRBJ1-3,TRBV5-1,NA
TGTGCCAGCAGTTACGCCGGACAGGGGGCAAATTCACCCCTCCACTTT,CASSYAGQGANSPLHF,TRBD1,TRBJ1-6,TRBV6-6,NA
TGTGCCACCAGACTACAGGGTAGTGGAAACACCATATATTTT,CATRLQGSGNTIYF,NA,TRBJ1-3,TRBV15,NA
TGTGCCAGCGGGGCCCGTCAAGAGACCCAGTACTTC,CASGARQETQYF,NA,TRBJ2-5,TRBV2,NA
TGTGCCAGCAGCACCCGGGGGGCGGGGGGCTACTCTAGCACAGATACGCAGTATTTT,CASSTRGAGGYSSTDTQYF,TRBD2,TRBJ2-3,TRBV7-6,NA
TGTGCCAGCAGCTTAGAGCGAAACACCATATATTTT,CASSLERNTIYF,NA,TRBJ1-3,TRBV7-2,NA
TGTGCCAGCAGTGGTTGGGACTTCGTTTCCTACGAGCAGTACTTC,CASSGWDFVSYEQYF,NA,TRBJ2-7,TRBV6-1,NA
TGTGCCTGGAGCGCCAGGGGGCCAGATGGCTACACCTTC,CAWSARGPDGYTF,TRBD1,TRBJ1-2,TRBV30,once
TGTGCCAGCAGCTTTGCGGGACAGAACTATGGCTACACCTTC,CASSFAGQNYGYTF,TRBD1,TRBJ1-2,TRBV5-4,NA
TGTGCCAGCGCCTTTGACAGGGTCTCCTACGAGCAGTACTTC,CASAFDRVSYEQYF,TRBD1,TRBJ2-7,TRBV11-2,NA
TGTGCCAGCAGCCCGACTAGGATCCAGCAGTACTTC,CASSPTRIQQYF,NA,TRBJ2-7,TRBV11-2,few
TGTGCCAGCAGCTTAAGCGGGGGCCACTCCTACGAGCAGTACTTC,CASSLSGGHSYEQYF,TRBD2,TRBJ2-7,TRBV5-6,NA
TGCGCCAGCAGCCAAGATCTGTCAGCCGGGTACTATGGCTACACCTTC,CASSQDLSAGYYGYTF,NA,TRBJ1-2,TRBV4-1,NA
TGTGCCTGGAGTGTAGGCAGGGGGCTTGGAAACACCATATATTTT,CAWSVGRGLGNTIYF,TRBD1,TRBJ1-3,TRBV30,NA
TGTGCCAGCAGACCTCATCCATGGGCAGGTTCAACTAATTCACCCCTCCACTTT,CASRPHPWAGSTNSPLHF,NA,TRBJ1-6,TRBV2,few
TGCGCCAGCAGCTTGTCTAGCGGGAGTTACGAGCAGTACTTC,CASSLSSGSYEQYF,TRBD2,TRBJ2-7,TRBV5-1,NA
TGCGCCAGCTCTGGGGGTAGCGGGACTAGCACAGATACGCAGTATTTT,CASSGGSGTSTDTQYF,TRBD2,TRBJ2-3,TRBV5-1,NA
TGTGCCAGCTCACCACCGACTAGCGGGAACAATGAGCAGTTCTTC,CASSPPTSGNNEQFF,TRBD2,TRBJ2-1,TRBV18,NA
TGTGCCAGCAGTGCCTCCCCTCGGGGGATGAATCAGCCCCAGCATTTT,CASSASPRGMNQPQHF,NA,TRBJ1-5,TRBV2,NA
TGTGCCAGCAGCCGACAGGGACGGGGTCAGCCCCAGCATTTT,CASSRQGRGQPQHF,TRBD1,TRBJ1-5,TRBV2,few
TGCGCCAGCAGCTTGGCCGATTCCGGGACAGTAAGCTATGGCTACACCTTC,CASSLADSGTVSYGYTF,TRBD1,TRBJ1-2,TRBV5-1,NA